The rows below give T cell receptor beta chains drawn from one sample of a study of tumour-infiltrating T cells in Burkitt lymphoma. Assay: immunoSEQ multiplex PCR; the TCRdb copy retains only in-frame clones and omits some. The sample yields roughly 13,000 clones, roughly 80% seen once. Sequencing was carried out using tumor tissue. The source of these receptors is a human donor with diffuse large B-cell lymphoma. Both conserved end residues are part of each CDR3. D genes are given only for firm matches. The size field is filled for only some rows; it gives once, few, many or a size class.

-,TRBJ1-1,once,TRBV19,TGTGCCAGTAGTATAAACTTGGAGGTTGGTGGAGCTTTCTTT,CASSINLEVGGAFF
TRBD1,TRBJ1-1,once,TRBV13,TGTGCCAGCAGCCCCGGACAGGGAGGCCCCTTGAACACTGAAGCTTTCTTT,CASSPGQGGPLNTEAFF
TRBD1,TRBJ1-5,-,TRBV11-2,TGTGCCAGCAGTTCGGGACAGCGATATCAGCCCCAGCATTTT,CASSSGQRYQPQHF
-,TRBJ2-5,-,TRBV5-4,TGTGCCAGCAGCTTTGGTAGCGAGACCCAGTACTTC,CASSFGSETQYF
-,TRBJ2-7,-,TRBV19,TGTGCCAGTAGTGTCTCAAGAGGGGTCTACGAGCAGTACTTC,CASSVSRGVYEQYF
-,TRBJ1-2,-,TRBV25-1,TGTGCCAGCAGTGGGCCCCTCCTGGGTGGCTACACCTTC,CASSGPLLGGYTF
-,TRBJ1-2,-,TRBV28,TGTGCCAGCAGTTTATCACGACTTCTATATGGCTACACCTTC,CASSLSRLLYGYTF
-,TRBJ1-1,few,TRBV7-8,TGTGCCAGCAGCGGGGCCAACACTGAAGCTTTCTTT,CASSGANTEAFF
TRBD2,TRBJ2-5,-,TRBV29-1,TGCAGCGTTGTTCCCTGGACTAGCGTCCTTGGCCGTGAGACCCAGTACTTC,CSVVPWTSVLGRETQYF
-,TRBJ2-5,few,TRBV20-1,TGCAGTGCTAGAGATTTGGAGACCCAGTACTTC,CSARDLETQYF
-,TRBJ2-1,-,TRBV29-1,TGCAGCGTAGCCGGGACGCCGGGTTCCTACAATGAGCAGTTCTTC,CSVAGTPGSYNEQFF
TRBD1,TRBJ1-4,-,TRBV9,TGTGCCAGCAGCGAGAGGACAGGGGGGAAACTGTTTTTT,CASSERTGGKLFF
-,TRBJ1-5,-,TRBV5-1,TGCGCCAGCAGCTTGGATTCGCAGGGCAGCAATCAGCCCCAGCATTTT,CASSLDSQGSNQPQHF
TRBD2,TRBJ2-3,-,TRBV18,TGTGCCAGCTCACCAACTAGCGGGATGTCCGATACGCAGTATTTT,CASSPTSGMSDTQYF
-,TRBJ2-5,-,TRBV27,TGTGCCAGCAGTTTGTGGGCAGGGCAAGAGACCCAGTACTTC,CASSLWAGQETQYF
TRBD1,TRBJ1-2,-,TRBV7-9,TGTGCCAGCAGCTTAAAATGGACGGGACAGGGCGACTACACCTTC,CASSLKWTGQGDYTF
-,TRBJ2-4,few,TRBV13,TGTGCCAGCAGCTTAGATTACCAGGGTAACATTCAGTACTTC,CASSLDYQGNIQYF
TRBD1,TRBJ1-5,-,TRBV4-1,TGCGCCAGCAGCCATGACAGGGTCGATCAGCCCCAGCATTTT,CASSHDRVDQPQHF
-,TRBJ1-5,once,TRBV7-9,TGTGCCAGCAGCTCCATAGGCAATCAGCCCCAGCATTTT,CASSSIGNQPQHF
-,TRBJ2-2,-,TRBV7-7,TGTGCTAGCAGCTTAGAGGTCGCGAACACCGGGGAGCTGTTTTTT,CASSLEVANTGELFF
-,TRBJ2-5,-,TRBV5-1,TGCGCCAGCAGCTGGGACATAACAGGTGGGGTTGAGACCCAGTACTTC,CASSWDITGGVETQYF
TRBD2,TRBJ2-2,-,TRBV9,TGTGCCAGCAGCGATGGACTAGCGGGAATGCGCACCGGGGAGCTGTTTTTT,CASSDGLAGMRTGELFF
-,TRBJ2-2,-,TRBV6-4,TGTGCCAGCAAGGAGGGTCGAAACACCGGGGAGCTGTTTTTT,CASKEGRNTGELFF
TRBD2,TRBJ2-1,-,TRBV4-2,TGTGCCAGCAGCCAACCTGGGACTAGCGGGATCAATGAGCAGTTCTTC,CASSQPGTSGINEQFF
-,TRBJ1-3,-,TRBV2,TGTGCCAGCAGCCCCGGCGTTGGAAACACCATATATTTT,CASSPGVGNTIYF
-,TRBJ2-2,few,TRBV9,TGTGCCAGCAGCCCGGACGACACCGGGGAGCTGTTTTTT,CASSPDDTGELFF
TRBD2,TRBJ2-7,-,TRBV30,TGTGCCTGGAGGCCCGGACTAGCGGGAGGGGGCGAGCAGTACTTC,CAWRPGLAGGGEQYF
-,TRBJ2-7,-,TRBV4-1,TGCGCCAGCAGCCAAGGGCAGGGGCCCACGGGGTACGAGCAGTACTTC,CASSQGQGPTGYEQYF
TRBD1,TRBJ2-7,few,TRBV27,TGTGCCAGCAGTTTTCAGGGACAGGGGGCGCGGGTGGGTTCCTACGAGCAGTACTTC,CASSFQGQGARVGSYEQYF
TRBD2,TRBJ2-7,-,TRBV7-8,TGTGCCAGCAGCTTAGCGGGGGGAGCGGGAGCCCCCTACGAGCAGTACTTC,CASSLAGGAGAPYEQYF
TRBD1,TRBJ2-7,-,TRBV5-1,TGCGCCAGCAGCTTGGAGCCGGGACAGGGATACGAGCAGTACTTC,CASSLEPGQGYEQYF
-,TRBJ2-2,-,TRBV19,TGTGCCAGTAGTTCCGCCCCTTTAGGGGTCGGGGAGCTGTTTTTT,CASSSAPLGVGELFF
-,TRBJ2-5,-,TRBV11-2,TGTGCCAGCAGCCGTTACACGTCCCCGCCCGGGGAGACCCAGTACTTC,CASSRYTSPPGETQYF
-,TRBJ2-1,-,TRBV19,TGTGCCAGCGGGATCTACAATGAGCAGTTCTTC,CASGIYNEQFF
-,TRBJ1-1,once,TRBV19,TGTGCCAGTAGTATTTTTAACCGGGGGTTGAACACTGAAGCTTTCTTT,CASSIFNRGLNTEAFF
-,TRBJ2-2,-,TRBV27,TGTGCCAGCAGTTTATCGTCTTCCTATACACCTACCGGGGAGCTGTTTTTT,CASSLSSSYTPTGELFF
-,TRBJ2-5,-,TRBV21-1,TGTGCCAGCAGCATGAGGTCTGTGTCCCAAGAGACCCAGTACTTC,CASSMRSVSQETQYF
TRBD2,TRBJ2-3,-,TRBV5-1,TGCGCCAGCGGATCTAGCGGGTCCTACACAGATACGCAGTATTTT,CASGSSGSYTDTQYF
TRBD1,TRBJ1-5,-,TRBV7-6,TGTGCCAGCAGCCCAGAGACAGGGGTTGTTAGCAATCAGCCCCAGCATTTT,CASSPETGVVSNQPQHF
-,TRBJ1-1,once,TRBV9,TGTGCCAGCAGCGTAGCTGGGCAGAACACTGAAGCTTTCTTT,CASSVAGQNTEAFF